This section outlines one TCR beta chain sequence together with its context. No antigen is known for it. The entry originates in a study of T cell responses to AZD1222 COVID-19 vaccine. Here immunoSEQ multiplex PCR was the method, and the copy in TCRdb shows in-frame clones only, minus some. The sample carries under 150,000 clones, nearly 90% recorded once. Study conclusions and caveats: Researchers took repertoire samples only after the peak T cell response had come. At baseline, seropositivity was found in only six or seven AZD1222 recipients. Spike-specific TCR depth and breadth grew after two AZD1222 doses. Per reports, nearly half of all spike-specific TCRs target regions that are unmutated in variants.

The TCR sequence derives from an adult who received the AZD1222 COVID-19 vaccine. The sequences come from peripheral blood, collected 28 days after the second AZD1222 dose.

The CDR3 region has the DNA TGTGCCAGCACCGAGGGCTATGGCTACACCTTC. Translated: CASTEGYGYTF. The chain uses TRBV25-1 and TRBJ1-2; no reliable D call. The CDR3 is made up of 11 amino acids. CDR1 and CDR2 (germline): MGHDK, SYGVNS. Trimming stripped 7 bases from V and 4 bases from J, with 7 bases between.